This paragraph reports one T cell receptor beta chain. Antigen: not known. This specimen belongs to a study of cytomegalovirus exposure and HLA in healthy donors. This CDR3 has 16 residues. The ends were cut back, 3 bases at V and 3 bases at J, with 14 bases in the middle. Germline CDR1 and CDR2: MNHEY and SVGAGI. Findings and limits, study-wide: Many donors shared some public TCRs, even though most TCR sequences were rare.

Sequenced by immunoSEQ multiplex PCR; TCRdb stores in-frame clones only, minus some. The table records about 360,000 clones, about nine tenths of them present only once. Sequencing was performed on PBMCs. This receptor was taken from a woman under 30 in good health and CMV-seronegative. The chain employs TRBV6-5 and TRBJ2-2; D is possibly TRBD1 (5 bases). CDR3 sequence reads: CASSYWTPRDTGELFF. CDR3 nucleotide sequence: TGTGCCAGCAGTTATTGGACACCACGGGACACCGGGGAGCTGTTTTTT.